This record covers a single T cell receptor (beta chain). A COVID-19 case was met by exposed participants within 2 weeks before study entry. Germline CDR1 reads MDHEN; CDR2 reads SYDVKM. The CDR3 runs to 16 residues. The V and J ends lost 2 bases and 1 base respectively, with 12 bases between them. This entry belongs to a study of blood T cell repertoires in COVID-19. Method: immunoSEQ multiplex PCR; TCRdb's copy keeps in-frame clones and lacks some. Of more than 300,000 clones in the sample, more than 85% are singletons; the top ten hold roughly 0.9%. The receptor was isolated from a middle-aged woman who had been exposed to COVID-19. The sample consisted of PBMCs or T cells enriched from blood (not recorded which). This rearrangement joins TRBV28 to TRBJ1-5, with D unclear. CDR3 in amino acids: CASSLLARISNQPQHF. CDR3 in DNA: TGTGCCAGCAGTTTACTCGCCAGGATCAGCAATCAGCCCCAGCATTTT.